The clone carrying this T cell receptor (beta chain) was seen many times. Its antigen is unidentified. The source of the sample is a study of T cells after yellow fever vaccination. Study summary: When fractions had low cell numbers, they were prepared with SMART-Seq v4 Ultra Low Input.

In germline, CDR1 is LGHNA, CDR2 YSLEER. Germline trimming cut 4 bases from V and 3 bases from J; bases unmatched to any gene: 14. This CDR3 comprises 18 residues. Generation of TCR cDNA used 5'RACE template switching (which added a universal primer site and UMIs). TCRdb analysed the 5' RACE reads with MiXCR anew, one entry per CDR3 protein. The table has 120,000 or so distinct CDR3 sequences, about 7% seen once. Study conclusions and caveats: Sorted repertoires could include abundant contaminating clonotypes from bulk cells. A faster peak, day 5 versus 15, was reached by the weaker secondary response.

The TCR sequence derives from a man aged 18-30 years who received the YFV17D yellow fever vaccine. The rearrangement links TRBV4-3 to TRBJ2-5, with 10 bases matching TRBD2. Sequencing was performed on CD4+ T cells sorted from PBMCs, taken roughly 46 days after the first yellow fever vaccination. CDR3 sequence: CASSREVPGLAEKETQYF. The CDR3 coding sequence is TGCGCCAGCAGCCGAGAGGTTCCAGGACTAGCGGAGAAAGAGACCCAGTACTTC.